This passage covers 19 T cell receptor beta chains from one sample sequenced in a study of T cell responses to AZD1222 COVID-19 vaccine. The table came from immunoSEQ multiplex PCR; TCRdb's copy has only in-frame clones and leaves some out. The data hold approximately 120,000 clones, with roughly 90% observed a single time. This specimen was peripheral blood, taken on day 0 of AZD1222 vaccination. The receptors originated from an adult in good health.

The chain employs TRBV3-1 (or the pseudogene TRBV3-2) and TRBJ2-1; TRBD2 aligns across 14 bases. The CDR3 length is 17 residues. The junction had 6 bases not matched to a gene; V was cut back by 2 bases and J by 6 bases. Germline CDR1 and CDR2: LGHDT and YNNKEL (reference sequence). The CDR3 nucleotides are TGTGCCAGCAGCCAAAGGACTAGCGGGAGGTTTGGCAATGAGCAGTTCTTC. Translating it yields CASSQRTSGRFGNEQFF.

The rearrangement joins TRBV3-1 (or the pseudogene TRBV3-2) to TRBJ1-2, with D tentatively TRBD1 (6 bases). Deletions cut 0 bases from V and 7 bases from J, with 12 bases between. CDR1 LGHDT and CDR2 YNNKEL come from the germline V gene (reference sequence). This CDR3 comprises 14 residues. The CDR3 coding sequence is TGTGCCAGCAGCCAAGATGGTAGGGGGAGTGGCTACACCTTC. It encodes CASSQDGRGSGYTF.

This clone is a singleton in its sample. The CDR3 nucleotides are TGTGCCACCAGCAGAGATTACCAGGGGGCTGAAGCTTTCTTT. It yields the protein CATSRDYQGAEAFF. The rearrangement links TRBV15 to TRBJ1-1; 7 nucleotides align to TRBD1. After removal of 0 bases from V and 6 bases from J, the junction contained 4 bases not matched to a gene. Germline V lookup: CDR1 LNHNV, CDR2 YYDKDF (reference sequence). The CDR3 runs to 14 residues.

The gene calls are TRBV9 and TRBJ2-1, with D unresolved. The germline CDR1 and CDR2 sequences are SGDLS and YYNGEE. CDR3 length equals 13 residues. Trimming removed 2 bases from V and 4 bases from J, with 7 bases in between. The CDR3 DNA reads as TGTGCCAGCAGCGTGTCCTGGTACAATGAGCAGTTCTTC. Translation gives CASSVSWYNEQFF.

The chain carries TRBV19 and TRBJ1-5, with 10 positions matching TRBD1. V lost 2 bases and J lost 5; bases outside the gene matches: 9. The CDR3 totals 17 residues. The germline CDR1 and CDR2 sequences are LNHDA and SQIVND (reference sequence). CDR3 residues: CASSIFRGQGVHQPQHF. Here the CDR3 DNA reads TGTGCCAGTAGTATATTTAGAGGACAGGGGGTTCATCAGCCCCAGCATTTT.

This sequence joins TRBV12-3 or TRBV12-4 and TRBJ1-2, with D unclear. The CDR3 has 13 residues. Between the trimmed V and J ends, which lost 3 bases and 8 bases, there was a span of 13 bases. CDR3 loop: CASSFVSLRGYTF. For the CDR3, the DNA is TGTGCCAGCAGTTTTGTGTCTCTACGGGGCTACACCTTC.

This chain uses TRBV7-2 with TRBJ2-7, with 7 bases fitting TRBD1. Trimming removed 1 base from V and 3 bases from J; junction bases left unmatched: 3. This CDR3 is built from 14 residues. Germline V CDR1 and CDR2: SGHTA, FQGNSA. The CDR3 reads CASSLGGQLYEQYF. CDR3 DNA sequence: TGTGCCAGCAGCTTAGGGGGACAGCTCTACGAGCAGTACTTC.

V is TRBV10-3 and J is TRBJ2-5; 12 bases fit TRBD1. Germline loops: CDR1 ENHRY, CDR2 SYGVKD. The CDR3 has 14 amino acids. V lost 5 bases, J lost 5 bases, and 3 bases stayed unmatched. The CDR3 loop reads CAISPGTGGETQYF. The CDR3 nucleotides are TGTGCCATCAGTCCCGGGACAGGGGGCGAGACCCAGTACTTC.

This clone was recorded only once. The rearrangement links TRBV5-1 to TRBJ2-2; 7 bases align to TRBD2. Unmatched junction bases numbered 7, after V lost 4 bases and J lost 4 bases. The CDR3 runs to 15 residues. Per the germline V gene, CDR1 is SGHRS and CDR2 is YFSETQ. CDR3 in amino acids: CASSAGTNPTGELFF. DNA of the CDR3: TGCGCCAGCAGCGCCGGGACTAACCCCACCGGGGAGCTGTTTTTT.

The rearrangement links TRBV5-1 to TRBJ2-1; 9 bases fit TRBD1. Germline V gives CDR1 SGHRS, CDR2 YFSETQ. V shed 3 bases and J 6 bases; nucleotides not matched to a gene: 7. The CDR3 sequence is 15 residues long. CDR3 DNA sequence: TGCGCCAGCAGCTCCGGGACAGGGATGGGCAATGAGCAGTTCTTC. It yields the protein CASSSGTGMGNEQFF.

The rearrangement links TRBV9 to TRBJ2-3; D gene ambiguous. The CDR3 has 16 amino acids. V lost 0 bases to trimming and J lost 0 bases, with 11 bases between them. CDR1 SGDLS and CDR2 YYNGEE come from the germline V gene. Here the CDR3 DNA reads TGTGCCAGCAGCGTAGGCCCGGGCACCAGCACAGATACGCAGTATTTT. Translation: CASSVGPGTSTDTQYF.

This clone was observed a few times. The rearrangement links TRBV6-5 to TRBJ1-1; D remains ambiguous. Germline CDR1 reads MNHEY; CDR2 reads SVGAGI. Trimming took 7 bases from V and 8 from J, leaving 11 bases between them. The CDR3 sequence is 11 residues long. This CDR3 reads CASKRVGEAFF. The CDR3 nucleotides are TGTGCCAGCAAGAGAGTAGGAGAAGCTTTCTTT.

The V and J genes are TRBV20-1 and TRBJ2-7; weak D call: TRBD1 (6 bases). The ends were cut back, 3 bases at V and 5 bases at J, with 8 bases in the middle. The CDR3 loop spans 11 amino acids. Germline V CDR1 and CDR2: DFQATT, SNEGSKA (reference sequence). For the CDR3, the DNA is TGCAGTGCTAGTAGGGGGAACGAGCAGTACTTC. As protein: CSASRGNEQYF.

The table lists this clone with a few counts. The chain has TRBV3-1 (or the pseudogene TRBV3-2) and TRBJ1-1; maybe TRBD1 (6 bases). CDR1 and CDR2 from the germline V gene are LGHDT and YNNKEL (reference sequence). The CDR3 extends over 15 amino acids. Trimming took 3 bases from V and 1 from J, leaving 12 bases between them. CDR3 sequence: CASSQGSRGNTEAFF. In DNA form, the CDR3 reads TGTGCCAGCAGCCAGGGGTCCAGGGGGAACACTGAAGCTTTCTTT.

J is TRBJ1-2 and V is TRBV10-3; 8 bases match TRBD1. V dropped 4 bases and J dropped 5; count of bases not matched to a gene: 6. The CDR3 has 14 residues. CDR1 is ENHRY and CDR2 is SYGVKD in the germline V gene. In DNA form, the CDR3 reads TGTGCCATCAGTGTTGGGACAGGATGGTATGGCTACACCTTC. Residues: CAISVGTGWYGYTF.

V is TRBV2 and J is TRBJ1-5; 11 bases map to TRBD1. Germline trimming cut 6 bases from V and 4 bases from J; bases unmatched to any gene: 17. The V gene's germline CDR1 is SNHLY and CDR2 FYNNEI. The CDR3 length is 19 residues. The CDR3 DNA reads as TGTGCCAGCAGCGTGGACAGGGGGCTTCATTTAGGGCGAAATCAGCCCCAGCATTTT. This codes for CASSVDRGLHLGRNQPQHF. The variable domain in full, completed from reference TRBV2 and TRBJ1-5, reads EPEVTQTPSHQVTQMGQEVILRCVPISNHLYFYWYRQILGQKVEFLVSFYNNEISEKSEIFDDQFSVERPDGSNFTLKIRSTKLEDSAMYFCASSVDRGLHLGRNQPQHFGDGTRLSIL.

The V gene is TRBV7-3, the J gene TRBJ2-1; possibly TRBD2 for D (5 bases). Trimming cost V 6 bases and J 6 bases, with 12 bases left between them. Germline CDR1 and CDR2: SGHTA and FQGTGA. The CDR3 loop spans 13 amino acids. CDR3 DNA: TGTGCCAGCAGTCTACGCGGGCGCAATGAGCAGTTCTTC. As protein: CASSLRGRNEQFF.

The V gene is TRBV23-1, the J gene TRBJ2-5; no reliable D call. TRBV23-1 is filed as an ORF, its function uncertain. Trimming pared 3 bases from V and 2 bases from J, leaving 28 bases between. The CDR3 loop spans 20 amino acids. CDR3 sequence: CASSQKWEYSGTYSQETQYF. Written as DNA, the CDR3 is TGCGCCAGCAGTCAGAAATGGGAATACTCGGGCACCTACTCACAAGAGACCCAGTACTTC.

The rearrangement joins TRBV5-1 to TRBJ2-7; weak D call: TRBD1 (5 bases). V was trimmed by 0 bases and J by 2 bases, leaving 12 bases between them. CDR3 length: 15 amino acids. The V gene's germline CDR1 is SGHRS and CDR2 YFSETQ. In DNA form, the CDR3 reads TGCGCCAGCAGCTTGGCTACAGGCCCGACCTACGAGCAGTACTTC. This encodes CASSLATGPTYEQYF.